These 29 T cell receptor beta chains share one sample of origin, sequenced in a study of OX40 agonist ivuxolimab in advanced cancers. Generated by immunoSEQ multiplex PCR, the TCRdb table keeps only in-frame clones and is missing some. The sample has 80,000 to 100,000 clones; about nine tenths are singletons. The sample was CD4+ or CD8+ T cells sorted from blood, taken in a trial of the OX40 agonist ivuxolimab. The receptors were sampled from an adult with an advanced solid tumor such as melanoma, head and neck, liver or kidney cancer.

The chain employs TRBV27 and TRBJ1-2, with D uncertain. Germline CDR1 MNHEY, CDR2 SMNVEV (reference sequence). The CDR3 covers 13 residues. With 4 bases removed from V and 4 bases from J, the gap between germline ends came to 10 bases. CDR3 sequence (DNA): TGTGCCAGCAGTTCAACCTGGAGCTATGGCTACACCTTC. Translating gives CASSSTWSYGYTF.

The chain carries TRBV5-4 and TRBJ1-2; a possible D gene is TRBD1 (5 bases). The CDR3 contains 15 residues. V was cut by 5 bases and J by 4 bases, with 18 bases left in between. The germline CDR1 and CDR2 sequences are SGHNT and YYREEE (reference sequence). CDR3 sequence: CASRMDRGQAYGYTF. As DNA, the CDR3 is TGTGCCAGCAGGATGGATCGGGGCCAGGCCTATGGCTACACCTTC.

The V gene is TRBV10-1, the J gene TRBJ2-6, with a weak D call TRBD2 (5 bases). CDR1 is WNHNN and CDR2 is SYGVQD in the germline V gene (reference sequence). The CDR3 totals 15 residues. V shed 5 bases and J shed 4 bases, with 12 bases lying between them. In DNA, the CDR3 is TGCGCCAGCAGTCCCCCTGGGAGAGGGGCCAACGTCCTGACTTTC. Its translation is CASSPPGRGANVLTF.

The CDR3 sequence: CASSSTSGGASGTDTQYF. In DNA form, the CDR3 reads TGTGCCAGCAGCTCCACTAGCGGGGGGGCCTCTGGCACAGATACGCAGTATTTT. The V and J genes are TRBV5-6 and TRBJ2-3; TRBD2 agrees at 13 bases. With V trimmed by 3 bases and J by 1 base, 8 bases remained unmatched. Looked up from germline, CDR1 is SGHDT and CDR2 is YYEEEE. The CDR3 extends over 18 amino acids.

The chain employs TRBV7-2 and TRBJ1-6; D is unclear. In germline, CDR1 is SGHTA, CDR2 FQGNSA. There are 14 residues in the CDR3. Trimming left V 0 bases short and J 5 bases short, with 5 bases between. In DNA, the CDR3 is TGTGCCAGCAGCTTAGCGAGTAATAATTCACCCCTCCACTTT. Protein product: CASSLASNNSPLHF.

The chain recombines TRBV5-4 with TRBJ1-3; no clear D. Trimming took off 2 bases at V and 1 base at J, with 7 bases between the two ends. The CDR3 sequence is 14 residues long. Germline CDR1 and CDR2: SGHNT and YYREEE (reference sequence). As DNA, the CDR3 is TGTGCCAGCAGCTTAGATGGGTCTGGAAACACCATATATTTT. Its translation is CASSLDGSGNTIYF.

The V call is TRBV7-8, the J call TRBJ1-2, with 9 bases aligning to TRBD1. Per germline, CDR1 SGHVS and CDR2 FQNEAQ. The CDR3 has 15 amino acids. V trimming: 1 base; J trimming: 4 bases; junction bases outside the gene matches: 4. CDR3 DNA: TGTGCCAGCAGCTTAGATTTGGGACAGGGCTATGGCTACACCTTC. Translated: CASSLDLGQGYGYTF.

This chain links TRBV6-6 with TRBJ1-1, with a possible D match to TRBD1 (5 bases). The V gene lost 5 bases and the J gene lost 1 base, with 8 bases spanning the gap. Germline V CDR1 and CDR2: MNHNY, SVGAGI (reference sequence). This CDR3 region has 13 residues. CDR3 nucleotide sequence: TGTGCCAGCAGTCTCGACAGGAACACTGAAGCTTTCTTT. Translated: CASSLDRNTEAFF.

This sequence joins TRBV7-6 and TRBJ1-1, with D possibly being TRBD1 (6 bases). The germline V and J ends were trimmed by 1 base and 10 bases, with 22 bases remaining between them. Germline CDR1 and CDR2: SGHVS and FNYEAQ. The CDR3 length is 16 residues. Here the CDR3 DNA reads TGTGCCAGCAGCTTAGAAACGTCCGACAGGCAAGGTGTAGCTTTCTTT. Its protein is CASSLETSDRQGVAFF.

This clone was seen a handful of times. The V call is TRBV6-1, the J call TRBJ2-2, with D perhaps TRBD2 (5 bases). Trimming removed 7 bases at V and 6 bases at J, with 9 bases between. CDR1 is MNHNS, CDR2 SASEGT, per germline. The CDR3 has 12 residues. The CDR3: CASKRTAGELFF. CDR3 in DNA: TGTGCCAGCAAGCGGACCGCCGGGGAGCTGTTTTTT.

The CDR3 bases are TGCGCCAGCAGTGAGGGCGGGACAGGGTACGAAAAACTGTTTTTT. It encodes CASSEGGTGYEKLFF. The chain joins TRBV10-2 to TRBJ1-4, with TRBD1 matching over 9 bases. Germline V gene data show CDR1 as WSHSY and CDR2 as SAAADI. With 2 bases clipped from V and 8 bases from J, the junction kept 6 bases outside the gene matches. The CDR3 runs to 15 residues.

The chain couples TRBV2 to TRBJ1-5, with D maybe TRBD1 (6 bases). This CDR3 is 15 amino acids long. Between the trimmed V and J ends, which lost 6 bases and 0 bases, there was a span of 12 bases. The germline V gene encodes CDR1 SNHLY and CDR2 FYNNEI. This CDR3 reads CASSRDTYSNQPQHF. As DNA, the CDR3 is TGTGCCAGCAGCCGGGACACATATAGCAATCAGCCCCAGCATTTT.

This clone was recorded a few times. The J gene is TRBJ1-6, the V gene TRBV25-1, with D maybe TRBD1 (5 bases). The CDR3 is 14 residues long. The germline V and J ends were trimmed by 10 bases and 7 bases, with 17 bases remaining between them. Per germline, CDR1 MGHDK and CDR2 SYGVNS. CDR3 residues: CATRGGGPNSPLHF. CDR3 DNA: TGTGCCACTCGGGGGGGAGGGCCCAATTCACCCCTCCACTTT.

V gene TRBV7-9 combines with J gene TRBJ1-5; no definite D call. Germline V gene lookup returns CDR1 SEHNR and CDR2 FQNEAQ (reference sequence). Deletions cut 5 bases from V and 7 bases from J, with 15 bases between. This CDR3 has 14 amino acids. The CDR3 sequence is CASSHGGYGQPQHF. The DNA for the CDR3 is TGTGCCAGCAGCCATGGAGGGTACGGGCAGCCCCAGCATTTT.

This clone was counted between two and nine times. The chain joins TRBV20-1 to TRBJ1-1; no clear D. This CDR3 is 11 amino acids long. The V and J ends lost 1 base and 5 bases respectively, with 5 bases between them. From germline, CDR1 is DFQATT and CDR2 SNEGSKA (reference sequence). The CDR3 DNA follows: TGCAGTGCTAGAGCGAAGACTGAAGCTTTCTTT. Its translation is CSARAKTEAFF.

The chain carries TRBV15 and TRBJ1-4; TRBD1 is a possible D gene (5 bases). Trimming pared 5 bases from V and 5 bases from J, leaving 12 bases between. This CDR3 is built from 14 residues. Germline V lookup: CDR1 LNHNV, CDR2 YYDKDF (reference sequence). The CDR3 sequence is CATSPGRLNEKLFF. CDR3 DNA: TGTGCCACCAGCCCAGGGAGACTCAATGAAAAACTGTTTTTT.

This chain uses TRBV4-3 with TRBJ1-2; weak D call: TRBD1 (5 bases). This CDR3 spans 14 amino acids. V lost 0 bases and J lost 6, with 11 bases in between. Germline CDR1 is LGHNA and CDR2 is YSLEER. This chain's CDR3 is CASSQDRRGDGYTF. For the CDR3, the DNA is TGCGCCAGCAGCCAAGATAGGCGAGGGGATGGCTACACCTTC.

This rearrangement joins TRBV19 to TRBJ2-7, with D tentatively TRBD2 (6 bases). V was shortened by 3 bases and J by 2 bases, with 14 bases between the two germline ends. This CDR3 region has 15 residues. Per germline, CDR1 LNHDA and CDR2 SQIVND (reference sequence). The CDR3 loop is CASSISAGPPYEQYF. In DNA form, the CDR3 reads TGTGCCAGTAGTATCAGCGCGGGACCTCCCTACGAGCAGTACTTC.

The chain combines TRBV23-1 with TRBJ1-4; 7 nucleotides line up with TRBD1. TRBV23-1 has ORF status, its function being uncertain. J was trimmed by 4 bases and V by 1 base; bases with no gene match: 6. CDR3 length: 16 amino acids. The CDR3 loop is CASSQYGTAFNEKLFF. The CDR3 DNA follows: TGCGCCAGCAGTCAATACGGGACAGCCTTTAATGAAAAACTGTTTTTT.

The chain links TRBV6-1 to TRBJ1-2, with D possibly being TRBD1 (6 bases). The CDR3 has 12 amino acids. Between the trimmed V and J ends, which lost 6 bases and 11 bases, there was a span of 16 bases. Germline loops: CDR1 MNHNS, CDR2 SASEGT. CDR3 in amino acids: CASSEDRLGYTF. The DNA for the CDR3 is TGTGCCAGCAGCGAGGACAGACTTGGGTACACCTTC.

The chain recombines TRBV6-1 with TRBJ1-5; 9 nucleotides agree with TRBD1. V shed 3 bases and J 1 base; nucleotides not matched to a gene: 4. Germline V gives CDR1 MNHNS, CDR2 SASEGT. This CDR3 has 16 amino acids. The CDR3 loop is CASSDLGQGSNQPQHF. The CDR3 nucleotides are TGTGCCAGCAGTGACTTGGGACAGGGAAGCAATCAGCCCCAGCATTTT.

V and J are TRBV28 and TRBJ1-2, with D unresolved. Germline V gene sequence: CDR1 MDHEN, CDR2 SYDVKM. The germline V and J ends were trimmed by 5 bases and 2 bases, with 24 bases remaining between them. CDR3 length: 18 amino acids. The DNA of the CDR3 is TGTGCCAGCAGTGGAGAGCGTGACCCCGGCCTCATCAACTATGGCTACACCTTC. This codes for CASSGERDPGLINYGYTF.

The sample holds one count of this clone. The CDR3 DNA follows: TGTGCCAGCTCACCTCGGATGCTACGCATGAACACTGAAGCTTTCTTT. This translates into CASSPRMLRMNTEAFF. The chain recombines TRBV18 with TRBJ1-1; no firm D call. The CDR3 has 16 residues. Germline CDR1 reads KGHSH; CDR2 reads LQKENI. With 3 bases removed from V and 0 bases from J, the gap between germline ends came to 14 bases.

The chain has TRBV27 and TRBJ2-2; 7 bases align to TRBD1. Germline V gives CDR1 MNHEY, CDR2 SMNVEV (reference sequence). The junction had 5 bases not matched to a gene; V was cut back by 10 bases and J by 0 bases. The CDR3 is made up of 14 amino acids. CDR3 protein: CATPGTANTGELFF. The CDR3, as DNA: TGTGCCACCCCCGGGACAGCGAACACCGGGGAGCTGTTTTTT.

The sample holds one count of this clone. The chain employs TRBV6-6 and TRBJ1-1; D ambiguous. This CDR3 has 12 residues. V lost 6 bases, J lost 4 bases, and 9 bases lay in between. Germline CDR1 and CDR2: MNHNY and SVGAGI (reference sequence). The CDR3 DNA reads as TGTGCCAGCAGCACCCCAAGCACTGAAGCTTTCTTT. It specifies CASSTPSTEAFF.

The chain links TRBV21-1 to TRBJ1-5. TRBV21-1 is recorded as a pseudogene. The CDR3 has 17 amino acids. The CDR3 protein is CASSPHGRVEDNQPQHF. The CDR3, as DNA: TGTGCCAGCAGCCCTCATGGGAGGGTAGAGGACAATCAGCCCCAGCATTTT.

This clone occurred once. This chain uses TRBV6-1 with TRBJ1-3; D not resolved. CDR1 is MNHNS and CDR2 is SASEGT in the germline V gene. Trimming pared 1 base from V and 0 bases from J, leaving 13 bases between. This CDR3 contains 17 residues. In DNA form, the CDR3 reads TGTGCCAGCAGTGAAGTAGTGGCATCAAACTCTGGAAACACCATATATTTT. Translation gives CASSEVVASNSGNTIYF.

The chain combines TRBV5-6 with TRBJ1-2; no clear D gene. The CDR3 loop spans 14 amino acids. Germline V gene sequence: CDR1 SGHDT, CDR2 YYEEEE. V gave up 1 base and J gave up 5 bases, with 12 bases separating them. CDR3 region: CASSLRLRSYGYTF. CDR3 DNA: TGTGCCAGCAGCTTGAGACTGCGGAGTTATGGCTACACCTTC.

Worth noting for this clone: A read error may account for a junction end that differs from germline. In DNA form, the CDR3 reads TGTGCTAGCAGCTTAGGACTAGCGGGGGGTCAGACAAGCACAGATACGCAGTATTTT. Amino acid sequence: CASSLGLAGGQTSTDTQYF. The chain uses TRBV7-7 and TRBJ2-3; TRBD2 aligns across 14 bases. The CDR3 extends over 19 amino acids. Germline V gene sequence: CDR1 SSHAT, CDR2 FNYEAQ (reference sequence).